Detailed here is one T cell receptor (beta chain). Clones were sequenced by immunoSEQ multiplex PCR, and TCRdb holds only the in-frame ones, with some missing. The sample lists 25,000 to 35,000 clones; 93% were seen once. The junction had 13 bases not matched to a gene; V was cut back by 6 bases and J by 4 bases. The CDR3 is 16 amino acids. The germline CDR1 and CDR2 sequences are MDHEN and SYDVKM. These data originate in a study of circulating and synovial CD4+ cells in juvenile arthritis. J is TRBJ1-2 and V is TRBV28; 8 bases are shared with TRBD1. The TCR comes from a human donor with juvenile idiopathic arthritis. Sequenced input: CD4+ T cells from blood. CDR3 sequence: CASSPFGQGFVYGYTF. CDR3 DNA sequence: TGTGCCAGCAGCCCATTTGGACAGGGCTTCGTCTATGGCTACACCTTC.